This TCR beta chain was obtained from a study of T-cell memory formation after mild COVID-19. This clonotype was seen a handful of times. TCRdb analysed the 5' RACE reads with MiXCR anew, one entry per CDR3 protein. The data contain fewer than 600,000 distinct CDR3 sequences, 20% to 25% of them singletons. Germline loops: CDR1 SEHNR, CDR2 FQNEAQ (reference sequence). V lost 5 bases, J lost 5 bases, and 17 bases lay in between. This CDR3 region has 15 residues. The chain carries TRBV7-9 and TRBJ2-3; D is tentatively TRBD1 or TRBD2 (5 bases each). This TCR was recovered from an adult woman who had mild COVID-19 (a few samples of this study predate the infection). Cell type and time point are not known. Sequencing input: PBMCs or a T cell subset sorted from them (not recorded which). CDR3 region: CASSPGRGAEDTQYF. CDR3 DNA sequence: TGTGCCAGCAGCCCCGGTCGAGGGGCCGAAGATACGCAGTATTTT.